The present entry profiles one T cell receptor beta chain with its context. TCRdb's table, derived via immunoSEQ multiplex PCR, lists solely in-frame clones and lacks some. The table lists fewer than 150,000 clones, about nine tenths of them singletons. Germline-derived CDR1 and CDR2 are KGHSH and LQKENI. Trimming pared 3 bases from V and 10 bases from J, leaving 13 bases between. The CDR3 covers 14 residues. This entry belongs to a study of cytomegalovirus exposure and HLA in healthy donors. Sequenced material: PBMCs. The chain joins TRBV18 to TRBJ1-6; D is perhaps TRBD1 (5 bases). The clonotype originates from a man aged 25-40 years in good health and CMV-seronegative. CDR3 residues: CASSPATETSPLHF. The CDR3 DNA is TGTGCCAGCTCACCTGCGACAGAAACGTCACCCCTCCACTTT. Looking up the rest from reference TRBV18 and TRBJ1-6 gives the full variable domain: NAGVMQNPRHLVRRRGQEARLRCSPMKGHSHVYWYRQLPEEGLKFMVYLQKENIIDESGMPKERFSAEFPKEGPSILRIQQVVRGDSAAYFCASSPATETSPLHFGNGTRLTVT.